One and the same sample provided the 5 T cell receptor beta chains below, sequenced in a study of blood T cell repertoires in COVID-19. TCRdb's table, derived via immunoSEQ multiplex PCR, lists solely in-frame clones and lacks some. The sample records under 300,000 clones, 86% being singletons. Material: peripheral blood. The receptors were sampled from a woman aged 25 to 45 with active or convalescent COVID-19.

This chain joins TRBV20-1 and TRBJ2-5, with D tentatively TRBD2 (6 bases). Deletions cut 2 bases from V and 9 bases from J, with 10 bases between. The CDR3 is 11 residues long. Germline V gives CDR1 DFQATT, CDR2 SNEGSKA (reference sequence). The DNA of the CDR3 is TGCAGTGCTAGATCCGGGACTCCCCAGTACTTC. It is translated as CSARSGTPQYF.

The CDR3, as DNA: TGCGCCAGCAGCTTGACCTGGACAGGGTTGGGCAATGAGCAGTTCTTC. Translated, it gives CASSLTWTGLGNEQFF. The V and J genes are TRBV5-1 and TRBJ2-1, with 8 bases identical to TRBD1. Germline V gene lookup returns CDR1 SGHRS and CDR2 YFSETQ. Unmatched junction bases numbered 9, after V lost 1 base and J lost 6 bases. There are 16 residues in the CDR3.

The gene calls are TRBV7-9 and TRBJ1-4; 7 nucleotides line up with TRBD1. There are 16 residues in the CDR3. Unmatched junction bases numbered 10, after V lost 5 bases and J lost 4 bases. From germline, CDR1 is SEHNR and CDR2 FQNEAQ (reference sequence). CDR3 protein: CASSIVRGVSNEKLFF. The CDR3 DNA reads as TGTGCCAGCAGCATCGTCAGGGGGGTTAGTAATGAAAAACTGTTTTTT.

The chain joins TRBV10-3 to TRBJ2-2, with 9 bases aligning to TRBD1. Germline V gives CDR1 ENHRY, CDR2 SYGVKD. CDR3 length equals 15 residues. The V segment lost 6 bases and the J segment 2 bases; nucleotides outside the gene matches: 4. The CDR3 reads CAISGTGPNTGELFF. Written as DNA, the CDR3 is TGTGCCATCAGCGGGACAGGGCCTAACACCGGGGAGCTGTTTTTT.

The V call is TRBV18, the J call TRBJ1-2; no clear D gene. CDR1 is KGHSH and CDR2 is LQKENI in the germline V gene. The CDR3 is 14 residues long. Trimming took 3 bases from V and 2 from J, leaving 10 bases between them. The DNA of the CDR3 is TGTGCCAGCTCACCGACCGAGGTGAACTATGGCTACACCTTC. This translates into CASSPTEVNYGYTF. Using reference TRBV18 and TRBJ1-2 for the parts outside the CDR3, the full variable domain is NAGVMQNPRHLVRRRGQEARLRCSPMKGHSHVYWYRQLPEEGLKFMVYLQKENIIDESGMPKERFSAEFPKEGPSILRIQQVVRGDSAAYFCASSPTEVNYGYTFGSGTRLTVV.